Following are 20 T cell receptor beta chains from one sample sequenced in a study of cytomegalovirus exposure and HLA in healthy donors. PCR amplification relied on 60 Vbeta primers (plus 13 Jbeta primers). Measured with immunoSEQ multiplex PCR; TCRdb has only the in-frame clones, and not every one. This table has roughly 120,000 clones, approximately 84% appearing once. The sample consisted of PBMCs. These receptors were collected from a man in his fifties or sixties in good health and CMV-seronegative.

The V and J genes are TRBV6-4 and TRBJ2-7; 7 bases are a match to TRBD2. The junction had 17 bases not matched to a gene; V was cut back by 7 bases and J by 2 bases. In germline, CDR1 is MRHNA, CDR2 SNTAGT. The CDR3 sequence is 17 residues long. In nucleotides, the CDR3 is TGTGCCAGCATAGGGAGGGGAAGGGACTTCTATACCTACGAGCAGTACTTC. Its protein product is CASIGRGRDFYTYEQYF.

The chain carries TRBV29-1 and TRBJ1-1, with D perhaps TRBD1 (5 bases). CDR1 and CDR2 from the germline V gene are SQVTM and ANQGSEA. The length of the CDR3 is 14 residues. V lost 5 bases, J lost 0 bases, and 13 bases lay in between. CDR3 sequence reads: CSVLKAGMNTEAFF. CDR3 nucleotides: TGCAGCGTTCTGAAGGCAGGGATGAACACTGAAGCTTTCTTT.

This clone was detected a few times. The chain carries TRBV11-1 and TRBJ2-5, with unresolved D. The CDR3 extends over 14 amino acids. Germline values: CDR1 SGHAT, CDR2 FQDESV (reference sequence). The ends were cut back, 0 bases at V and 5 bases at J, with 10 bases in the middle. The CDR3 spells CASSLASVRETQYF. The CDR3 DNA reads TGTGCCAGCAGCTTAGCGTCGGTGAGGGAGACCCAGTACTTC.

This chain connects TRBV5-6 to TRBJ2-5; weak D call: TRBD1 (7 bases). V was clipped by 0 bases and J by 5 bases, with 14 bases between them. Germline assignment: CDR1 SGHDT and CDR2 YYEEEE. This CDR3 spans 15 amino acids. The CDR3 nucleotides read TGTGCCAGCAGCTTGGCAGGGGGAGGTTACGAGACCCAGTACTTC. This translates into CASSLAGGGYETQYF. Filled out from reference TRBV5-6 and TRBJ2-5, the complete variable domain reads DAGVTQSPTHLIKTRGQQVTLRCSPKSGHDTVSWYQQALGQGPQFIFQYYEEEERQRGNFPDRFSGHQFPNYSSELNVNALLLGDSALYLCASSLAGGGYETQYFGPGTRLLVL.

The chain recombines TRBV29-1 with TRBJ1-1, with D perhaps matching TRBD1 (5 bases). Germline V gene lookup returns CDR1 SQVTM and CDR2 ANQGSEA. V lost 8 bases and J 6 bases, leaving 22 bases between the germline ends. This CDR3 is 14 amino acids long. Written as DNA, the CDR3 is TGCAGCTGCTTGTATCGGGGGAAGTGGCCTGAAGCTTTCTTT. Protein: CSCLYRGKWPEAFF.

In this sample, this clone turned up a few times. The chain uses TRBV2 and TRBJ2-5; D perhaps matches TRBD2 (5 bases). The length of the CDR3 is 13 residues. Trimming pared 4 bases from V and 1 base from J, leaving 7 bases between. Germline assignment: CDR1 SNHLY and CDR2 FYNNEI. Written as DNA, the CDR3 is TGTGCCAGCAGTGGAGGGCTCCAAGAGACCCAGTACTTC. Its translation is CASSGGLQETQYF. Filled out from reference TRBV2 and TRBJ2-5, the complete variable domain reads EPEVTQTPSHQVTQMGQEVILRCVPISNHLYFYWYRQILGQKVEFLVSFYNNEISEKSEIFDDQFSVERPDGSNFTLKIRSTKLEDSAMYFCASSGGLQETQYFGPGTRLLVL.

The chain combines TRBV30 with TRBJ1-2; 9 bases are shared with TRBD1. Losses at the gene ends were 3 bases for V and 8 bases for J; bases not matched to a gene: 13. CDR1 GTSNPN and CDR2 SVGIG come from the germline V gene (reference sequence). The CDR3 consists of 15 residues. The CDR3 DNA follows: TGTGCCTGGAGCAGTGCCAACAGGGGGCATAAGGGCTACACCTTC. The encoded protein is CAWSSANRGHKGYTF.

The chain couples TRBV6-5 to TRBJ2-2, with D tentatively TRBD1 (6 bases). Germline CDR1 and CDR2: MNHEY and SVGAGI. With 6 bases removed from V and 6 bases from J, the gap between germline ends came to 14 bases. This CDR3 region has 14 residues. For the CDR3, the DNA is TGTGCCAGCAGCCGAGGGGGTCAGGCCGGGGAGCTGTTTTTT. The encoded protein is CASSRGGQAGELFF.

In DNA form, the CDR3 reads TGTGCCAGCAGCTTATCTCTACAGGGGGCGCAGAGCGGCTACACCTTC. Protein product: CASSLSLQGAQSGYTF. The chain couples TRBV7-2 to TRBJ1-2; 9 bases align to TRBD1. Germline CDR1 reads SGHTA; CDR2 reads FQGNSA. The CDR3 loop spans 16 amino acids. The ends lost 2 bases at V and 8 bases at J; junction bases unmatched: 12.

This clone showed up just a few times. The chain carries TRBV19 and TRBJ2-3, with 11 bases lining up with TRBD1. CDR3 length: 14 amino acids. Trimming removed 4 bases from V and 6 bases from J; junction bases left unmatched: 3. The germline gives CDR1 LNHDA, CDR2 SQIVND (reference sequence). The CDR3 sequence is CASSKDRGRDTQYF. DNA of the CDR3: TGTGCCAGTAGTAAGGACAGGGGGCGCGATACGCAGTATTTT.

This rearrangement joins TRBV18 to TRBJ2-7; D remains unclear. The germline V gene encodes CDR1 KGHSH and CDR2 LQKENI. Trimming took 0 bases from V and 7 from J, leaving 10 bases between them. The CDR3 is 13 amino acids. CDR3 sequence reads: CASSPPLTREQYF. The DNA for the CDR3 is TGTGCCAGCTCACCACCCTTGACGAGGGAGCAGTACTTC.

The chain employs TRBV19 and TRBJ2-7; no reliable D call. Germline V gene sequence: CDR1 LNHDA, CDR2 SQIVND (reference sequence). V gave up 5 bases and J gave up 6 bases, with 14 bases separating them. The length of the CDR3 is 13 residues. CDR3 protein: CASSGQPTAEQYF. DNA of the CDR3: TGTGCCAGTAGTGGGCAACCCACGGCCGAGCAGTACTTC.

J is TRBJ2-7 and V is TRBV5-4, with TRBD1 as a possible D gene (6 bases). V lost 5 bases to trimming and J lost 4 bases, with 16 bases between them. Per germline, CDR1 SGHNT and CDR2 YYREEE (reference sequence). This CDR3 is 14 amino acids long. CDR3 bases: TGTGCCAGCAGACGCACCGGGACAAGTTACGAGCAGTACTTC. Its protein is CASRRTGTSYEQYF.

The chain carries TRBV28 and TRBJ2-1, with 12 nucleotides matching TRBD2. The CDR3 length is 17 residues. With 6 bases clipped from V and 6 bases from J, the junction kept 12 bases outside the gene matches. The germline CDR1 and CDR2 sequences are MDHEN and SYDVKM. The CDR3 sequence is CASSQTSGGIVSNEQFF. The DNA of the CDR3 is TGTGCCAGCAGCCAAACTAGCGGGGGGATTGTGAGCAATGAGCAGTTCTTC.

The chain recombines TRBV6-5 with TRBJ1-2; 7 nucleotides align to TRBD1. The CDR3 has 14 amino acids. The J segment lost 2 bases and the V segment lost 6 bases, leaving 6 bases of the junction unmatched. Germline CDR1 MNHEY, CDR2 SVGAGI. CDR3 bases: TGTGCCAGCAGAGACCGGGACAGAAACTATGGCTACACCTTC. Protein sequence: CASRDRDRNYGYTF.

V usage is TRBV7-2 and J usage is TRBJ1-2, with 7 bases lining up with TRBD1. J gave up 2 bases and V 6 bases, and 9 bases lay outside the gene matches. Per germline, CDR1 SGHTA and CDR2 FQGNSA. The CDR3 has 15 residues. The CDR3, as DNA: TGTGCCAGCAGTCCCCGCCCGGGACAGAACTATGGCTACACCTTC. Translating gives CASSPRPGQNYGYTF.

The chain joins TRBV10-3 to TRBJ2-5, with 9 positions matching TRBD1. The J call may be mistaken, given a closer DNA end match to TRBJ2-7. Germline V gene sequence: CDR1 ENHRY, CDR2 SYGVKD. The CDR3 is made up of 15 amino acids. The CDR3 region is CAISGDPGQGYEQYF. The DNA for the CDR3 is TGTGCCATCAGTGGAGACCCGGGACAGGGTTACGAGCAGTACTTC.

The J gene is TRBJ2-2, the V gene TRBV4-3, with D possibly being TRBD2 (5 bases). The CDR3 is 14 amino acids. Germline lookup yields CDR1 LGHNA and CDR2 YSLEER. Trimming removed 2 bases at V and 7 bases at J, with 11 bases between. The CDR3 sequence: CASSQLTGSGELFF. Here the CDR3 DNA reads TGCGCCAGCAGCCAACTGACTGGGAGCGGGGAGCTGTTTTTT.

The CDR3 spells CASSPRGGGNTEAFF. The CDR3 DNA follows: TGTGCCAGCAGCCCGAGGGGCGGGGGGAACACTGAAGCTTTCTTT. The rearrangement links TRBV7-3 to TRBJ1-1; TRBD1 might be the D (5 bases). CDR1 and CDR2 (germline): SGHTA, FQGTGA. With 5 bases removed from V and 1 base from J, the gap between germline ends came to 14 bases. CDR3 size: 15 residues.

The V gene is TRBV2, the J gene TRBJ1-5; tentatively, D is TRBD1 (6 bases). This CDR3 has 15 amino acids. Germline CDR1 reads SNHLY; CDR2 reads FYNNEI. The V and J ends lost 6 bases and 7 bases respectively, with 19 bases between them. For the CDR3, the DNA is TGTGCCAGCAGCGCCGGGAGGAGGGGGGCCCAGCCCCAGCATTTT. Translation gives CASSAGRRGAQPQHF.